This TCR beta chain was captured by sequencing in a study of T cell changes during pregnancy in multiple sclerosis. The protocol was immunoSEQ multiplex PCR, while the TCRdb copy is restricted to in-frame clones and leaves out a portion. The profile shows roughly 80,000 clones, about 91% of them singletons. Per the germline V gene, CDR1 is SQVTM and CDR2 is ANQGSEA. There are 16 residues in the CDR3. Trimming removed 3 bases from V and 7 bases from J; junction bases left unmatched: 14. Source: peripheral blood, taken before pregnancy. The chain recombines TRBV29-1 with TRBJ1-1; the match to TRBD1 covers 10 bases. The receptor was derived from a female donor with multiple sclerosis, enrolled in a pregnancy study. The CDR3 nucleotides are TGCAGCGTTGAGGGACCCGGGACAGGGGCCCGTGGTGAAGCTTTCTTT. Its protein is CSVEGPGTGARGEAFF.